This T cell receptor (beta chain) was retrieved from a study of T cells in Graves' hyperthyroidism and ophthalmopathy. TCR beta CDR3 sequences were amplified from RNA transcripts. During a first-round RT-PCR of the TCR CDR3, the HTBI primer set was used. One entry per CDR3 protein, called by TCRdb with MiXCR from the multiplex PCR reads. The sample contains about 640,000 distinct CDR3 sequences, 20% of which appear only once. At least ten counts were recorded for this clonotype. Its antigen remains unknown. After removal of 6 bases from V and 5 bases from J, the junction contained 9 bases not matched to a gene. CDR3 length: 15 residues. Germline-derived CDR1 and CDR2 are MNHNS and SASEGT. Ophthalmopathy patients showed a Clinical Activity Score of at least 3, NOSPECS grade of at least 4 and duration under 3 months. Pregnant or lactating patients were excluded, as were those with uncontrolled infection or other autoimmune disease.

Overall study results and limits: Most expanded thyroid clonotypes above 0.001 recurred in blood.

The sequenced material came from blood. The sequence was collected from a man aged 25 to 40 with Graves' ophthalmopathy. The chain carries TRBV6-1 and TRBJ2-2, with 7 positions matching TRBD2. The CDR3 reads CASSPGRGGTGELFF. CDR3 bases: TGTGCCAGCAGCCCAGGGAGGGGAGGTACCGGGGAGCTGTTTTTT.